This entry features one T cell receptor beta chain sequence. Its specificity is not known. This sample is drawn from a study of vaccination and CD4 T cells after COVID-19. The ends were cut back, 1 base at V and 1 base at J, with 13 bases in the middle. CDR1 and CDR2 (germline): SGHTA, FQGNSA. This CDR3 spans 16 amino acids. Cultured CD4+ T cells had their DNA profiled by the Oncomine TCR Beta short-read assay. TCRdb used MiXCR to reprocess the PCR reads, holding one entry per CDR3 protein. Among several thousand distinct CDR3 sequences, approximately 66% were seen once, and the ten largest hold 22%. Treatment here: approximately nine-day PBMC culture with coronavirus spike peptide pools or control peptides (ViraFEST assay).

This sequence joins TRBV7-2 and TRBJ1-2, with unresolved D. Sequenced input: CD4+ T cells from blood, cultured in vitro. This clonotype was obtained from a human donor who had recovered from COVID-19. CDR3 sequence reads: CASSLELGGLNYGYTF. The CDR3 DNA reads as TGTGCCAGCAGCTTAGAGTTGGGCGGGCTTAACTATGGCTACACCTTC. The full variable domain, with the rest looked up from reference TRBV7-2 and TRBJ1-2, is GAGVSQSPSNKVTEKGKDVELRCDPISGHTALYWYRQSLGQGLEFLIYFQGNSAPDKSGLPSDRFSAERTGGSVSTLTIQRTQQEDSAVYLCASSLELGGLNYGYTFGSGTRLTVV.